This T cell receptor (beta chain) appears in the sequencing data of a study of blood T cell repertoires in COVID-19 (dated by TCRdb to the early 2020s). At the level of the whole study: The collaborator samples originated in the United States, Italy and Spain and spanned the acute and convalescent phases of COVID-19. The material from the prospective study consisted of cDNA or gDNA derived from T cells, B-cell-depleted T cells, or PBMCs. Subjects who had been exposed to COVID-19, were actively infected with it, or had recovered from it provided the deeply sampled blood TCRbeta repertoires that made up the dataset. A freely available public database, intended as a resource for researchers studying the immune response to SARS-CoV-2, is where the repertoires were released. The samples were drawn from two sources: the first 160 participants of the ongoing ImmuneRACE study, and 1,000 to 1,500 subjects contributed by 6 global collaborators. The sample metadata nearly always contained a de-identified subject ID, COVID-19 status, age in years and sex. HLA class I and class II types, where available, came from metadata supplied by the sample provider rather than from assay-based typing.

Broad study findings and their caveats: Clinical and demographic metadata were provided uncurated, with the amount varying by source and participant.

Participants in the prospective study were aged about 18 to 100 years, lived in 20 to 30 United States geographic areas, and enrolled through a virtual design. Cohort assignment in the prospective study relied on participant-reported clinical history from a screening survey and a study questionnaire. In the prospective study, mobile phlebotomists collected whole blood, serum and a nasopharyngeal or oropharyngeal swab from each participant. Additional blood draws and questionnaires over an approximately two-month period could optionally be provided by prospective study participants. Prospective study blood samples were shipped either frozen or at room temperature before DNA extraction. For this clone: The antigen it binds to is not known. No base-level quality is on record; no much larger clone is a single base apart.

Counted from cysteine to phenylalanine, this CDR3 has 13 amino acids. The DNA shown is the 39-base CDR3, in frame from base 1. CDR1 and CDR2, looked up from the germline V gene (reference sequence), are GTSNPN and SVGIG. V is pared back by 3 bases and J by 4 bases, with 12 bases lying between the germline termini. TCRbeta CDR3 regions were amplified from genomic DNA by means of the immunoSEQ Assay, a bias-controlled multiplex PCR. The authors' analysis ran thus. Within the assay, amplification of reference gene primers was used to estimate how many nucleated cells each sample contained. Sequence reads were collapsed and filtered to measure the absolute abundance of every unique TCRbeta CDR3 rearrangement. For each sample, productive Simpson clonality was calculated as the square root of Simpson's diversity index over productive rearrangements. TCRdb retrieved this table from immuneACCESS and kept in-frame rearrangements only. Not all clones are present; in checked studies, unresolved V genes account for under half, and no reason is known for the remainder. From that table come the V and J calls and clone size; the DNA was used to work out D and trimming. The sample has about 230,000 clones on record, around 88% of them singletons. The ten top clones hold roughly 2.5% of the sample.

The TCR originated in a woman aged 40 to 50 with acute COVID-19. This chain is built from TRBV30 and TRBJ1-2, and TRBD1 may be the D gene, going by 5 matching bases. Sequenced: PBMCs or T cells enriched from blood (not recorded which). The CDR3 has the sequence CAWRSGFAYGYTF. The nucleotides are TGTGCCTGGAGGTCAGGGTTTGCCTATGGCTACACCTTC.